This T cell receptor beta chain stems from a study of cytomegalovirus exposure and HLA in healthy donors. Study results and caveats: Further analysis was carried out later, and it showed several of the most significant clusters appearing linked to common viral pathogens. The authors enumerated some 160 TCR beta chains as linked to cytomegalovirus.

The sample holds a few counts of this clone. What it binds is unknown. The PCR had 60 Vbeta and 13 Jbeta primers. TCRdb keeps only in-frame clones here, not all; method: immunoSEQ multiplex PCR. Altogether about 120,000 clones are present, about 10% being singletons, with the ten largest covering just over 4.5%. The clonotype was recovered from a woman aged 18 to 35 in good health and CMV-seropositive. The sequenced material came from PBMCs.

CDR3 bases: TGTGCCAGCAGTGAAATCTCAGGGAACCACCTAGGGGATAGCAATCAGCCCCAGCATTTT. It yields the protein CASSEISGNHLGDSNQPQHF. The chain links TRBV2 to TRBJ1-5; tentative D call: TRBD1 (5 bases). The germline gives CDR1 SNHLY, CDR2 FYNNEI. This CDR3 is 20 amino acids long. The V gene lost 2 bases and the J gene lost 0 bases, with 23 bases spanning the gap.